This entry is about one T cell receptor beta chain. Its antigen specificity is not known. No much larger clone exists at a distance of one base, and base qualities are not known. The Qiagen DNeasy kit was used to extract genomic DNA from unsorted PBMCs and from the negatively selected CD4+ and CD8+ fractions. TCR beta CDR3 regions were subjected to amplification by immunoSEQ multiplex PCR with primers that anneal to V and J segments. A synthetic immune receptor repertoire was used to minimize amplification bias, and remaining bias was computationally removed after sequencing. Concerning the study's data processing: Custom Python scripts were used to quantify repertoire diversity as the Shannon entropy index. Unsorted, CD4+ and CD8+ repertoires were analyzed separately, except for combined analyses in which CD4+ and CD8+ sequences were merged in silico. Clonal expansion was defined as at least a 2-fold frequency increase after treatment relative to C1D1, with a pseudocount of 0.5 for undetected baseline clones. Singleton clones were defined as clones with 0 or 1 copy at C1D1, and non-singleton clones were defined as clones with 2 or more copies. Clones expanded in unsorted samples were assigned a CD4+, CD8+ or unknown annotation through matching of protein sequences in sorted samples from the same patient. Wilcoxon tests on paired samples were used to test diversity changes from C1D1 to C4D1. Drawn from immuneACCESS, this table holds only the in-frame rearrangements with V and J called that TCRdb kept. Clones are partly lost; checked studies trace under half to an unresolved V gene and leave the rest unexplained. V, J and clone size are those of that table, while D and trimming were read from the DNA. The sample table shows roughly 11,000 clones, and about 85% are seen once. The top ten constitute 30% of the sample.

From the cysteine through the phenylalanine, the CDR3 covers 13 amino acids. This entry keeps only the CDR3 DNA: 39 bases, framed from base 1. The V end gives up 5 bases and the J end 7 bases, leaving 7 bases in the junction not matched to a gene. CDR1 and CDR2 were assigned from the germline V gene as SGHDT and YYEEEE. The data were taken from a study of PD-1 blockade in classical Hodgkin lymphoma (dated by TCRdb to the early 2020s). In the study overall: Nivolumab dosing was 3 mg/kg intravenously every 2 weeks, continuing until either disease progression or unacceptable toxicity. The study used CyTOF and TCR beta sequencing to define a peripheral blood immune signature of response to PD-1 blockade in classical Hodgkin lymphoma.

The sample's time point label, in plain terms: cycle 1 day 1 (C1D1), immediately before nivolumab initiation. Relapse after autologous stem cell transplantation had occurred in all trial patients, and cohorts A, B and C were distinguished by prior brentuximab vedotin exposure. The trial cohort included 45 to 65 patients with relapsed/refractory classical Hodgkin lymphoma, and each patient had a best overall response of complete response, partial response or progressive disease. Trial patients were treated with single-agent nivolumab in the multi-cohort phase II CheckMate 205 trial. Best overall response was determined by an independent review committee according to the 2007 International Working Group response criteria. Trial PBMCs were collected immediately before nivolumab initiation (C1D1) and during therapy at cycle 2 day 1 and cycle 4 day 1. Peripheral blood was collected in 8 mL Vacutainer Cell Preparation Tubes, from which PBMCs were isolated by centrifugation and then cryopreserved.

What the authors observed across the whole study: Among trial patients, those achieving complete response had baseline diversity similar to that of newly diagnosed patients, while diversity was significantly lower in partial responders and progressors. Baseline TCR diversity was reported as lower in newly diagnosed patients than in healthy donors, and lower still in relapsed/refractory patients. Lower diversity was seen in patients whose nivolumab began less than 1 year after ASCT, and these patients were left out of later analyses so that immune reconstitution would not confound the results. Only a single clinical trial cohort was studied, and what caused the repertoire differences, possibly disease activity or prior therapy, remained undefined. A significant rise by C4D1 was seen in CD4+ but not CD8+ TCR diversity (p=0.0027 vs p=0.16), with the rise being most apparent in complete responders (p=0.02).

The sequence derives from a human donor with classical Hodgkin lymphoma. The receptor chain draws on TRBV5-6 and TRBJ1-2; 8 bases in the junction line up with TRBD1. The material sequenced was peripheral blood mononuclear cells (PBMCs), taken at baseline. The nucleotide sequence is TGTGCCAGCAGAACGACAGGGGATCCTGGCTACACCTTC. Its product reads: CASRTTGDPGYTF. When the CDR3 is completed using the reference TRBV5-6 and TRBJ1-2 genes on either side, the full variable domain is DAGVTQSPTHLIKTRGQQVTLRCSPKSGHDTVSWYQQALGQGPQFIFQYYEEEERQRGNFPDRFSGHQFPNYSSELNVNALLLGDSALYLCASRTTGDPGYTFGSGTRLTVV.